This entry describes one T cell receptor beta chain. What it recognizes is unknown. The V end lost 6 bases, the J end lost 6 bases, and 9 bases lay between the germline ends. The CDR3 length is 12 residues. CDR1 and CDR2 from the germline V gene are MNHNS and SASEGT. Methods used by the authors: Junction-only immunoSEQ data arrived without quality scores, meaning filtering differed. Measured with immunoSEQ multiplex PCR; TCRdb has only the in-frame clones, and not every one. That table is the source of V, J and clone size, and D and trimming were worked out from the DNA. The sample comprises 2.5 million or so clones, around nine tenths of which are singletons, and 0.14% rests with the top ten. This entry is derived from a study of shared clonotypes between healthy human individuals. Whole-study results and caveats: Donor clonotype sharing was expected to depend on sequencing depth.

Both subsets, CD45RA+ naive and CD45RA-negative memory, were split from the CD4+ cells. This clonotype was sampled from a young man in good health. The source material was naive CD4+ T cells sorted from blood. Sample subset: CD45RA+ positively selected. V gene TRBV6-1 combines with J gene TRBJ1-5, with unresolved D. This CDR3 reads CASRVGSQPQHF. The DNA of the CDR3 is TGTGCCAGCAGGGTGGGCAGTCAGCCCCAGCATTTT.